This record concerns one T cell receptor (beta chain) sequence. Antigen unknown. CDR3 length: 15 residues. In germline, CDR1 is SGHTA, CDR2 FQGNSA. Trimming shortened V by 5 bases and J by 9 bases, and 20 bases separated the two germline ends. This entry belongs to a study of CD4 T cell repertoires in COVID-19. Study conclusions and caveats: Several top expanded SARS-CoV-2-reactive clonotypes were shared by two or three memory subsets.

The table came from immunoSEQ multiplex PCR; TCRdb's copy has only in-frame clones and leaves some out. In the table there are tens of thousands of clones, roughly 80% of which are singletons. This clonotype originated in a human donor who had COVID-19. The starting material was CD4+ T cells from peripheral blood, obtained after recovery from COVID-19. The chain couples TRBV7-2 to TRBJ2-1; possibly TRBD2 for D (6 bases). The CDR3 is CASSTAGTVGGEQFF. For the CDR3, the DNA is TGTGCCAGCAGCACTGCCGGGACTGTCGGCGGTGAGCAGTTCTTC. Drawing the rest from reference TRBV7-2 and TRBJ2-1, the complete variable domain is GAGVSQSPSNKVTEKGKDVELRCDPISGHTALYWYRQSLGQGLEFLIYFQGNSAPDKSGLPSDRFSAERTGGSVSTLTIQRTQQEDSAVYLCASSTAGTVGGEQFFGPGTRLTVL.